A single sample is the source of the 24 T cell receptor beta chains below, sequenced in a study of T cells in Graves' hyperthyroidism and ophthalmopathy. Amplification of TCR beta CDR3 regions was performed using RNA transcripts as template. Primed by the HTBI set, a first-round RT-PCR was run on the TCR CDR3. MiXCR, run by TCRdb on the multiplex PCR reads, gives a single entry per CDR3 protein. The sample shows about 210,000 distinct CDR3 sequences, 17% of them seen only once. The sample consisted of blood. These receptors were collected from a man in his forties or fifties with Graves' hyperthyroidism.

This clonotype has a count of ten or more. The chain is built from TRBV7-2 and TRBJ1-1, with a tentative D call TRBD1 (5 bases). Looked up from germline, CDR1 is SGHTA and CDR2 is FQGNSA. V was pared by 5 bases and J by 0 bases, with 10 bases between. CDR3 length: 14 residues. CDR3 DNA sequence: TGTGCCAGCAGCGTGACAGTGATGAACACTGAAGCTTTCTTT. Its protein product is CASSVTVMNTEAFF.

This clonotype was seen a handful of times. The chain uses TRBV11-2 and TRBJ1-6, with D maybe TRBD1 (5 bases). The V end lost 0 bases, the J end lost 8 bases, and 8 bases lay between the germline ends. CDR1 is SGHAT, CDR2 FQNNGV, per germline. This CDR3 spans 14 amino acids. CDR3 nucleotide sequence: TGTGCCAGCAGCTTAGATCAGGGCTATTCACCCCTCCACTTT. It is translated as CASSLDQGYSPLHF.

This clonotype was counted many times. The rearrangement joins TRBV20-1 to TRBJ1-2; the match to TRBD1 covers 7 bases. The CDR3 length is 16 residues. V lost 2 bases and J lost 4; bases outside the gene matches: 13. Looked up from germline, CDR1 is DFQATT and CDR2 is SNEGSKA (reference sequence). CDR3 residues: CSARIGGGQDVYGYTF. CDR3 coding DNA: TGCAGTGCTAGAATAGGGGGAGGACAGGACGTCTATGGCTACACCTTC.

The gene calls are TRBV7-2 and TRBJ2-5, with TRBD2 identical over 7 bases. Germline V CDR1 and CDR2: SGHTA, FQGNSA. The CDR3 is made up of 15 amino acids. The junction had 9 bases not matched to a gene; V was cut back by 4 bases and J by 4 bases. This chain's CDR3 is CASSSPGGLRETQYF. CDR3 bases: TGTGCCAGCAGCTCCCCGGGGGGTTTGAGAGAGACCCAGTACTTC. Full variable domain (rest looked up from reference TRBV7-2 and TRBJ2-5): GAGVSQSPSNKVTEKGKDVELRCDPISGHTALYWYRQSLGQGLEFLIYFQGNSAPDKSGLPSDRFSAERTGGSVSTLTIQRTQQEDSAVYLCASSSPGGLRETQYFGPGTRLLVL.

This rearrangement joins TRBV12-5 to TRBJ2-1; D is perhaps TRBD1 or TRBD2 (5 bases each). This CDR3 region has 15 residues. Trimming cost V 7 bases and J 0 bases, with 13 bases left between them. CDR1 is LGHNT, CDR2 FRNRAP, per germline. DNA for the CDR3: TGTGCTAGTGCCAACGGGGCTAGCTCCTACAATGAGCAGTTCTTC. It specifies CASANGASSYNEQFF. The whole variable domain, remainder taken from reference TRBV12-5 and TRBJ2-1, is DARVTQTPRHKVTEMGQEVTMRCQPILGHNTVFWYRQTMMQGLELLAYFRNRAPLDDSGMPKDRFSAEMPDATLATLKIQPSEPRDSAVYFCASANGASSYNEQFFGPGTRLTVL.

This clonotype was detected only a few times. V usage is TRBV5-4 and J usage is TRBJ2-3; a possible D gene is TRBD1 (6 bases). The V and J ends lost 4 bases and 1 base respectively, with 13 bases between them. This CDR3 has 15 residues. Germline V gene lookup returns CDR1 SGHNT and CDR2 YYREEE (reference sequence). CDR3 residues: CASSPSRQGTDTQYF. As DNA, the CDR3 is TGTGCCAGCAGCCCATCTCGACAGGGCACAGATACGCAGTATTTT.

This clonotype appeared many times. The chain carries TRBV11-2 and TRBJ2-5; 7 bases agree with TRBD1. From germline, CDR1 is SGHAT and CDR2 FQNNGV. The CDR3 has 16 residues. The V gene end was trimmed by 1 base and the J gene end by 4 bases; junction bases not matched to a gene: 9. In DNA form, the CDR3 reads TGTGCCAGCAGCTTAGGGGTAGGGGGCAGTGGAGAGACCCAGTACTTC. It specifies CASSLGVGGSGETQYF.

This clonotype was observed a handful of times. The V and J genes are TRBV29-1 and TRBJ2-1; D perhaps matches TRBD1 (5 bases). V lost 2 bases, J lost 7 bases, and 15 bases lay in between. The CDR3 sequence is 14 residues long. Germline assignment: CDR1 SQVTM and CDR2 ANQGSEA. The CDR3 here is CSVEPGMESNEQFF. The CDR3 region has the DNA TGCAGCGTTGAACCAGGGATGGAGTCGAATGAGCAGTTCTTC.

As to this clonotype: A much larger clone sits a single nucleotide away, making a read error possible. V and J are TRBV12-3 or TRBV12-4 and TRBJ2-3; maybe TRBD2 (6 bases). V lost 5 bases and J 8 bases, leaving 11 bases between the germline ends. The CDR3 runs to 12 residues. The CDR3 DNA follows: TGTGCCAGCAGTCTCGGACTAAGTACGCAGTATTTT. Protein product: CASSLGLSTQYF.

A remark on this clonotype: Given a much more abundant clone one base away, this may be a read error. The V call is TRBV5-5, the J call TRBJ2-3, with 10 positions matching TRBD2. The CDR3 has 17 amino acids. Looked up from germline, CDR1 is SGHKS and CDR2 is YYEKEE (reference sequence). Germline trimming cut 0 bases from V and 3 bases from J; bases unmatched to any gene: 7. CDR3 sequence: CASSLAPSGGGTDTQYF. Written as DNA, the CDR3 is TGTGCCAGCAGCTTGGCTCCTAGCGGGGGTGGGACAGATACGCAGTATTTT.

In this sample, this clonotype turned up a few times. DNA of the CDR3: TGTGCCAGCAGCGTTGATAGCTTGGGTGAGCAGTTCTTC. The encoded protein is CASSVDSLGEQFF. This chain connects TRBV9 to TRBJ2-1, with unresolved D. Trimming pared 2 bases from V and 9 bases from J, leaving 12 bases between. This CDR3 is built from 13 residues. CDR1 is SGDLS and CDR2 is YYNGEE in the germline V gene.

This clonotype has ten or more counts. CDR3 loop: CASSHEGGLGDEQFF. DNA for the CDR3: TGTGCCAGCAGCCACGAGGGGGGCTTGGGGGATGAGCAGTTCTTC. V gene TRBV3-1 combines with J gene TRBJ2-1; D possibly uses TRBD1 or TRBD2 (6 bases each). CDR3 size: 15 residues. Deletions cut 3 bases from V and 8 bases from J, with 17 bases between. Germline V lookup: CDR1 LGHDT, CDR2 YNNKEL (reference sequence).

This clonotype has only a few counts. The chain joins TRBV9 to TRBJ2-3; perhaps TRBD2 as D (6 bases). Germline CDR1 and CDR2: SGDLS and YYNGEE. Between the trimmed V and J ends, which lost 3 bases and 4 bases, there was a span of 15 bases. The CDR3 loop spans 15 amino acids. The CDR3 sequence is CASSAGVAAPDTQYF. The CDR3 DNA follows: TGTGCCAGCAGCGCGGGGGTAGCGGCGCCAGATACGCAGTATTTT.

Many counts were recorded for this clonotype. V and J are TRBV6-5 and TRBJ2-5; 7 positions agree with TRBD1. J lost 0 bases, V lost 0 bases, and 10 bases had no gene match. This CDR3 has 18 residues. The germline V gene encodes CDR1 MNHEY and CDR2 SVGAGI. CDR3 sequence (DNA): TGTGCCAGCAGTTACTCGACGAGGGGGCGCGGGTACCAAGAGACCCAGTACTTC. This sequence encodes CASSYSTRGRGYQETQYF.

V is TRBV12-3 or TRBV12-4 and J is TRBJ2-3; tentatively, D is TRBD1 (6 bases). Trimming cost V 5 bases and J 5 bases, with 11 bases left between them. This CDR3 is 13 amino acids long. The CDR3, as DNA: TGTGCCAGCAGTCAAACAGGGCAAGATACGCAGTATTTT. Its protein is CASSQTGQDTQYF.

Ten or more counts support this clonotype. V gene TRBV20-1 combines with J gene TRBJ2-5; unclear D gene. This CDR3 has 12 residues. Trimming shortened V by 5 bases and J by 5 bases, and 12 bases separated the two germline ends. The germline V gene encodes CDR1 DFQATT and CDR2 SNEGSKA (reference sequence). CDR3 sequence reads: CSALSGEETQYF. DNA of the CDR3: TGCAGTGCTTTGTCAGGAGAGGAGACCCAGTACTTC.

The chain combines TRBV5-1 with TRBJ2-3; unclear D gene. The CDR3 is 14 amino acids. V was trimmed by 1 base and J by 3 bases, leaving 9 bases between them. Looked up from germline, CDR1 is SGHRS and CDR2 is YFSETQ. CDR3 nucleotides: TGCGCCAGCAGCTTGAGTCAGAGTACAGATACGCAGTATTTT. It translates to CASSLSQSTDTQYF.

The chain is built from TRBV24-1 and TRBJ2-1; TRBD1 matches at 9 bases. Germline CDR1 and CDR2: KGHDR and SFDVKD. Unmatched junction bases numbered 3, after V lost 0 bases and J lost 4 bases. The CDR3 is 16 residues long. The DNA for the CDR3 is TGTGCCACCAGTGATTTGGGGACAGGGAGTTACAATGAGCAGTTCTTC. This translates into CATSDLGTGSYNEQFF.

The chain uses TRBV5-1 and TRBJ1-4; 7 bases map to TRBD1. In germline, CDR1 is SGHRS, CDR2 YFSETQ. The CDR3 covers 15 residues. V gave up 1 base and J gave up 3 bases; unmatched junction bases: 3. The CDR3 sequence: CASSLLGTANEKLFF. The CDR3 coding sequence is TGCGCCAGCAGCTTGCTTGGGACAGCTAATGAAAAACTGTTTTTT.

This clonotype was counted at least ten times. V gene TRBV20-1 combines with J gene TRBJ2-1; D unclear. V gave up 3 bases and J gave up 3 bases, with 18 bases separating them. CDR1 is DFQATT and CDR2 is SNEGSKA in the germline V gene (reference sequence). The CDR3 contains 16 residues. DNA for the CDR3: TGCAGTGCTAGGCGGATATTGGTGGAGTTCTACAATGAGCAGTTCTTC. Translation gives CSARRILVEFYNEQFF.

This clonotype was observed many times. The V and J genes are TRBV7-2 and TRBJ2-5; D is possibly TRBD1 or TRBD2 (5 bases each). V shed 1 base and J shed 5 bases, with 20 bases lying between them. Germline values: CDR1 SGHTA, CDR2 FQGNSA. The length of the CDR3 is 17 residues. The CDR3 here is CASSLGDGGGDRETQYF. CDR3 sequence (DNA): TGTGCCAGCAGCTTAGGGGACGGCGGCGGAGATCGGGAGACCCAGTACTTC.

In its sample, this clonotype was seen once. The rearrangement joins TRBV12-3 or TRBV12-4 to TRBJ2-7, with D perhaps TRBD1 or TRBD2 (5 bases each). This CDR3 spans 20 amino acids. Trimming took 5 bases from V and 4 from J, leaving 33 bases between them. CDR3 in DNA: TGTGCCAGCAGTCCGCCCTTTGACAGCCGCCTAGCTTCCCTAAAATACGAGCAGTACTTC. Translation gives CASSPPFDSRLASLKYEQYF.

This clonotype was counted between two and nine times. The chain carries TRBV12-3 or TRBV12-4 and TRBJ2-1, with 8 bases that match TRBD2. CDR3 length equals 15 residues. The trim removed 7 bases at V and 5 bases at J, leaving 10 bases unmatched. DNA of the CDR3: TGTGCCAGCAACCCACCGGGACTAGTGAACAATGAGCAGTTCTTC. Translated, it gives CASNPPGLVNNEQFF.

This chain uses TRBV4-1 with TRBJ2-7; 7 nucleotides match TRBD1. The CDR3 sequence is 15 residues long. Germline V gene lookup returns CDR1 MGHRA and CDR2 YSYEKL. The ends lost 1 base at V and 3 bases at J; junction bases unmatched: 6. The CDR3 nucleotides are TGCGCCAGCAGCCAAGGTGACAGGGAGTACTACGAGCAGTACTTC. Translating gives CASSQGDREYYEQYF.